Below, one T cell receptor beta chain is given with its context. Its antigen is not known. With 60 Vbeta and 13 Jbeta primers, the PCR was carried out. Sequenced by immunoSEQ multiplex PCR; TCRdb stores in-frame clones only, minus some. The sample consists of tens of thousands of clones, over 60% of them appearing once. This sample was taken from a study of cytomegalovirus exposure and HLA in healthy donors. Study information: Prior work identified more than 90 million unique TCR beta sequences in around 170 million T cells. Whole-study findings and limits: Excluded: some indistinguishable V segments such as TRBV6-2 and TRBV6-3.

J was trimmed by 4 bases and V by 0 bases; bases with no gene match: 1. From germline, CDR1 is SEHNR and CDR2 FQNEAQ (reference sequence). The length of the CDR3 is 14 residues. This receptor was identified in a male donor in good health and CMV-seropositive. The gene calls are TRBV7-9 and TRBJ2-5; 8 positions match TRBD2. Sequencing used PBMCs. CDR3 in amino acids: CASSLASGTETQYF. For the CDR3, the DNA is TGTGCCAGCAGCTTAGCTAGCGGGACAGAGACCCAGTACTTC.